A single sample is the source of the 16 T cell receptor beta chains below, sequenced in a study of blood T cell repertoires in COVID-19. Repertoires were generated with immunoSEQ multiplex PCR, while TCRdb's copy carries only in-frame clones and drops some. The data contain some 70,000 clones, about nine tenths of them singletons. What was sequenced was peripheral blood. The receptors stem from a man in his forties or fifties with active COVID-19.

This rearrangement joins TRBV2 to TRBJ2-4; TRBD1 agrees at 7 bases. The CDR3 is 16 amino acids. With 4 bases clipped from V and 0 bases from J, the junction kept 6 bases outside the gene matches. Germline loops: CDR1 SNHLY, CDR2 FYNNEI. The CDR3 is CASSGQGVLAKNIQYF. As DNA, the CDR3 is TGTGCCAGCAGTGGCCAGGGGGTACTAGCCAAAAACATTCAGTACTTC.

The chain combines TRBV4-1 with TRBJ2-7, with 9 bases fitting TRBD1. Losses at the gene ends were 7 bases for V and 5 bases for J; bases not matched to a gene: 9. The CDR3 runs 14 residues. The germline CDR1 and CDR2 sequences are MGHRA and YSYEKL. DNA of the CDR3: TGCGCCAGCACCCTGGGGACAGGGATCCACGAGCAGTACTTC. Its translation is CASTLGTGIHEQYF.

The chain links TRBV29-1 to TRBJ1-1; 9 bases map to TRBD1. In germline, CDR1 is SQVTM, CDR2 ANQGSEA. Trimming at V came to 3 bases and at J to 1 base, leaving 15 bases not matched to a gene. The CDR3 runs 18 residues. The CDR3 region is CSVEGKAGQGLRNTEAFF. CDR3 DNA sequence: TGCAGCGTTGAGGGGAAGGCGGGACAGGGATTGCGGAACACTGAAGCTTTCTTT.

The rearrangement uses TRBV7-2 and TRBJ1-3; D gene uncertain. This CDR3 is built from 16 residues. The germline CDR1 and CDR2 sequences are SGHTA and FQGNSA. Trimming took 1 base from V and 3 from J, leaving 13 bases between them. The CDR3 DNA sequence: TGTGCCAGCAGCTTAGTGGGCGTCTCCCTTGGAAACACCATATATTTT. Its translation: CASSLVGVSLGNTIYF.

The J gene is TRBJ2-5, the V gene TRBV5-4; tentatively, D is TRBD2 (5 bases). V lost 2 bases and J 0 bases, leaving 5 bases between the germline ends. CDR1 and CDR2 (germline): SGHNT, YYREEE (reference sequence). This CDR3 spans 13 amino acids. The CDR3 here is CASSLADQETQYF. In DNA, the CDR3 is TGTGCCAGCAGCTTAGCGGACCAAGAGACCCAGTACTTC.

The V call is TRBV5-6, the J call TRBJ2-4; a weak D match, TRBD2 (5 bases). V was shortened by 4 bases and J by 4 bases, with 6 bases between the two germline ends. This CDR3 region has 12 residues. Per the germline V gene, CDR1 is SGHDT and CDR2 is YYEEEE. CDR3 in DNA: TGTGCCAGCAGCCGGGGAAAAAACATTCAGTACTTC. The encoded protein is CASSRGKNIQYF.

This clone occurred once. The J gene is TRBJ1-2, the V gene TRBV27; 10 nucleotides line up with TRBD1. V lost 3 bases to trimming and J lost 8 bases; unmatched junction nucleotides: 6. The CDR3 sequence is 14 residues long. Per germline, CDR1 MNHEY and CDR2 SMNVEV (reference sequence). The CDR3 DNA follows: TGTGCCAGCAGTTTCCGGACAGGGGGGGTAGGCTACACCTTC. Protein sequence: CASSFRTGGVGYTF.

This chain joins TRBV20-1 and TRBJ1-5; D not certain. The CDR3 length is 11 residues. V was pared by 3 bases and J by 8 bases, with 8 bases between. Germline CDR1 DFQATT, CDR2 SNEGSKA (reference sequence). CDR3 nucleotides: TGCAGTGCTAGTACCGGGGAGCCCCAGCATTTT. This codes for CSASTGEPQHF.

The chain combines TRBV28 with TRBJ2-7; 7 positions match TRBD2. Germline V gene sequence: CDR1 MDHEN, CDR2 SYDVKM. CDR3 length equals 16 residues. V was clipped by 3 bases and J by 2 bases; unmatched bases: 10. The CDR3 sequence: CASSFSGEGLPYEQYF. In DNA, the CDR3 is TGTGCCAGCAGTTTCTCTGGGGAGGGCCTCCCCTACGAGCAGTACTTC.

The V and J genes are TRBV29-1 and TRBJ2-1; 9 bases fit TRBD2. This CDR3 region has 14 residues. Per the germline V gene, CDR1 is SQVTM and CDR2 is ANQGSEA. The ends lost 6 bases at V and 9 bases at J; junction bases unmatched: 12. DNA of the CDR3: TGCAGCGTCGTTGGTAGCGGGAGTGGGGGTGAGCAGTTCTTC. Its translation: CSVVGSGSGGEQFF.

This clone has just one count. The chain carries TRBV5-1 and TRBJ2-7; 9 nucleotides agree with TRBD2. Germline V gene lookup returns CDR1 SGHRS and CDR2 YFSETQ. V was pared by 5 bases and J by 2 bases, with 14 bases of the junction left unmatched. The CDR3 extends over 17 amino acids. The CDR3 nucleotides are TGCGCCAGCAGTACGGGACTCCTAGCGGGAACCGCCTACGAGCAGTACTTC. It translates to CASSTGLLAGTAYEQYF.

The V and J genes are TRBV10-1 and TRBJ1-1; D unclear. The CDR3 sequence is 12 residues long. V lost 11 bases and J 1 base, leaving 11 bases between the germline ends. CDR1 is WNHNN and CDR2 is SYGVQD in the germline V gene (reference sequence). CDR3 coding DNA: TGCGCCGGGCGATTCCGGAACACTGAAGCTTTCTTT. It codes for CAGRFRNTEAFF.

The rearrangement joins TRBV30 to TRBJ2-1; D may be TRBD2 (5 bases). From germline, CDR1 is GTSNPN and CDR2 SVGIG (reference sequence). Trimming left V 4 bases short and J 3 bases short, with 13 bases between. The CDR3 sequence is 14 residues long. DNA for the CDR3: TGTGCCTGGAACCCCGGAGGTAGCTACAATGAGCAGTTCTTC. Its translation is CAWNPGGSYNEQFF.

This chain uses TRBV5-4 with TRBJ1-1; weak D call: TRBD1 (5 bases). Trimming cost V 0 bases and J 5 bases, with 14 bases left between them. The CDR3 loop spans 15 amino acids. CDR1 is SGHNT and CDR2 is YYREEE in the germline V gene (reference sequence). CDR3 loop: CASSLDTSGGTEAFF. The CDR3 DNA sequence: TGTGCCAGCAGCTTGGATACCTCCGGGGGGACTGAAGCTTTCTTT.

The genes are TRBV10-3 and TRBJ2-2; possibly TRBD2 for D (7 bases). The CDR3 extends over 15 amino acids. The V end was cut by 2 bases, the J end by 6 bases, with 13 bases between. CDR1 and CDR2 from the germline V gene are ENHRY and SYGVKD. The CDR3 protein is CAISEHGGHPGELFF. CDR3 in DNA: TGTGCCATCAGTGAGCACGGGGGGCATCCCGGGGAGCTGTTTTTT.

Note on this clone: A clone one base away is much larger, so this may be a read error. The chain uses TRBV6-4 and TRBJ2-1, with 12 nucleotides matching TRBD2. CDR1 MRHNA and CDR2 SNTAGT come from the germline V gene. Trimming at V came to 3 bases and at J to 4 bases, leaving 1 base not matched to a gene. The CDR3 runs to 15 residues. CDR3 sequence reads: CASSETSGGYNEQFF. CDR3 nucleotide sequence: TGTGCCAGCAGTGAGACTAGCGGGGGATACAATGAGCAGTTCTTC.